The subject of this entry is one T cell receptor (beta chain). Its antigen is unidentified. As input for TCR beta libraries, about 1.9 micrograms of genomic DNA came from cryopreserved PBMCs. This CDR3 contains 13 residues. The ends were cut back, 3 bases at V and 3 bases at J, with 9 bases in the middle. Looked up from germline, CDR1 is SGHDN and CDR2 is FVKESK. This specimen belongs to a study of cytotoxic CD8 clonotypes in ibrutinib-treated CLL. Background on the study: Among patients, 24 responded partially and 2 completely; approximately 14 then stayed remitted and roughly 12 progressed after median about 74 months. Samples yielded averages of 250,000 or so productive templates and 75,000 to 95,000 productive rearrangements.

Assay used: immunoSEQ multiplex PCR; TCRdb lists only in-frame clones, some missing. The repertoire holds roughly 330,000 clones, with roughly 71% as singletons. Study-wide points: Timing of sampling differed between sustained-remission and progressing patients.

The origin of this receptor is a human donor with chronic lymphocytic leukemia. The rearrangement uses TRBV14 and TRBJ2-7; no firm D call. The sequenced sample was PBMCs, obtained after 36 months of ibrutinib treatment. The CDR3, as DNA: TGTGCCAGCAGCCACGTGGGTTACTACGAGCAGTACTTC. Translated: CASSHVGYYEQYF.